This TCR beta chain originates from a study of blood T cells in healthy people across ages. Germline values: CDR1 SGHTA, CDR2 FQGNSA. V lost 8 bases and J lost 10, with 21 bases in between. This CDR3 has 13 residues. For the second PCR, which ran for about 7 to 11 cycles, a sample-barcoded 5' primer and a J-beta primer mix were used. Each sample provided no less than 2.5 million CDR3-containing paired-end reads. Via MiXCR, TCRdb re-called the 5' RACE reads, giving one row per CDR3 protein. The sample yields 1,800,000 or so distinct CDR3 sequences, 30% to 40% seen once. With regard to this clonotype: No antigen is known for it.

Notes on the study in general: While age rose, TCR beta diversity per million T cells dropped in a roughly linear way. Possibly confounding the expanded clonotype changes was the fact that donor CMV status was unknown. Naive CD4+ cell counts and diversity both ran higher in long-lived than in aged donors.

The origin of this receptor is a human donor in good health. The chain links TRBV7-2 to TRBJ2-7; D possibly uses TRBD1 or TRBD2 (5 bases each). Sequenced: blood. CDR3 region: CASGDPPPRAQYF. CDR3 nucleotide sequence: TGTGCCAGCGGGGACCCACCACCTAGGGCCCAGTACTTC.